This T cell receptor beta chain was retrieved from a study of T-cell reconstitution after alpha-beta-depleted transplantation in children. V was cut by 1 base and J by 1 base, with 11 bases left in between. The germline gives CDR1 LNHDA, CDR2 SQIVND (reference sequence). This CDR3 has 15 residues. During its preparation, the TCRbeta library received unique molecular identifiers. A single record per CDR3 protein comes from TCRdb applying MiXCR to the PCR reads. The table has under 350,000 distinct CDR3 sequences, approximately 9.8% seen once; the top ten hold around 10%. This clonotype showed up just a few times.

The specimen comprised PBMCs from the stem cell graft donor, sampled from the stem cell graft. The V call is TRBV19, the J call TRBJ2-7; possibly TRBD1 for D (5 bases). This clonotype was obtained from a human donor who donated a stem cell graft to a child with SCID. CDR3 in DNA: TGTGCCAGTAGTATAGTGTCAGGGATATCCTACGAGCAGTACTTC. Translating gives CASSIVSGISYEQYF.